This T cell receptor (beta chain) was recorded in a study of radiotherapy plus CTLA-4 blockade in lung cancer. Study outcomes and limitations: Some TCR clones had been derived from tumors. These clones expanded in peripheral blood after radiotherapy plus ipilimumab.

This clone has a single count. Its antigen is not known. The same CDR3 arises from other DNA sequences in this sample as well. V dropped 1 base and J dropped 0 bases, with 7 bases sitting between them. The germline gives CDR1 MNHNS, CDR2 SASEGT. The CDR3 spans 15 residues. It was focal radiation plus CTLA-4 blockade with ipilimumab that patients with chemo-refractory metastatic non-small-cell lung cancer received. TCRdb keeps only in-frame clones here, not all; method: immunoSEQ multiplex PCR. The sample contains fewer than 150,000 clones, 65% to 85% of which appear only once. Here the sequenced sample was peripheral blood, taken from a patient treated with radiotherapy plus ipilimumab. V gene TRBV6-1 combines with J gene TRBJ1-5; D gene unclear. The receptor was isolated from a human donor with non-small cell lung cancer who had a partial response to radiotherapy plus ipilimumab. The CDR3 DNA reads as TGTGCCAGCAGTGAAGGGAGCTATAGCAATCAGCCCCAGCATTTT. Residues: CASSEGSYSNQPQHF.